A single sample is the source of the 27 T cell receptor beta chains below, sequenced in a study of regulatory T cells in long-lasting Graves disease. Building of the TCR beta libraries involved iRepertoire HTBI primers and Arm-PCR of CDR3 regions. TCRdb called the multiplex PCR reads again in MiXCR, with one record for every CDR3 protein. In the table there are some 430,000 distinct CDR3 sequences, about 22% of which are singletons. Sample time point: persistent/refractory GD, antithyroid drugs over 5 years with positive TRAb. There was RNA extracted from PBMCs, and the TCR library was made from it. The sample consisted of peripheral blood mononuclear cells (PBMCs), taken when the disease was refractory, from a patient treated with antithyroid drugs. The source of these receptors is a female donor with Graves disease.

This clonotype was observed a few times. V and J are TRBV9 and TRBJ1-5; D call uncertain. The length of the CDR3 is 15 residues. Trimming shortened V by 0 bases and J by 7 bases, and 14 bases separated the two germline ends. The V gene's germline CDR1 is SGDLS and CDR2 YYNGEE. The DNA of the CDR3 is TGTGCCAGCAGCGTAGATCCAGGCGGAGGGCAGCCCCAGCATTTT. Amino acids: CASSVDPGGGQPQHF.

Ten or more counts support this clonotype. The V gene is TRBV11-2, the J gene TRBJ1-1; 9 bases are shared with TRBD1. The CDR3 covers 14 residues. V lost 5 bases, J lost 5 bases, and 6 bases stayed unmatched. Germline CDR1 SGHAT, CDR2 FQNNGV. The CDR3 sequence: CASSARDRVTEAFF. The DNA of the CDR3 is TGTGCCAGCAGCGCGCGGGACAGGGTTACTGAAGCTTTCTTT. The full variable domain, rest sourced from reference TRBV11-2 and TRBJ1-1, is EAGVAQSPRYKIIEKRQSVAFWCNPISGHATLYWYQQILGQGPKLLIQFQNNGVVDDSQLPKDRFSAERLKGVDSTLKIQPAKLEDSAVYLCASSARDRVTEAFFGQGTRLTVV.

This clonotype was observed at least ten times. V and J are TRBV2 and TRBJ2-2; D ambiguous. The CDR3 consists of 14 residues. Deletions cut 6 bases from V and 0 bases from J, with 8 bases between. Germline-derived CDR1 and CDR2 are SNHLY and FYNNEI. The CDR3 sequence is CASRDLPNTGELFF. For the CDR3, the DNA is TGTGCCAGCAGGGACCTCCCGAACACCGGGGAGCTGTTTTTT.

In regard to this clonotype: The junction and the germline gene differ at one end; a read error may be behind it. The chain has TRBV6-4 and TRBJ2-6, with TRBD2 as a possible D gene (5 bases). This CDR3 contains 17 residues. Germline V gene data show CDR1 as MRHNA and CDR2 as SNTAGT. CDR3 region: CVSSDDGDSSGANVLTF. Here the CDR3 DNA reads TGTGTCAGCAGTGATGACGGGGATAGCTCTGGGGCCAACGTCCTGACTTTC.

This clonotype occurred many times. This chain uses TRBV30 with TRBJ1-1; D gene unclear. Germline CDR1 is GTSNPN and CDR2 is SVGIG (reference sequence). The CDR3 loop spans 14 amino acids. The V gene lost 2 bases and the J gene lost 0 bases, with 10 bases spanning the gap. CDR3 DNA: TGTGCCTGGAGTTCCTGGACCGTGAACACTGAAGCTTTCTTT. It is translated as CAWSSWTVNTEAFF.

The table lists this clonotype with many counts. The chain joins TRBV19 to TRBJ2-5, with 8 nucleotides matching TRBD2. The CDR3 contains 14 residues. The germline CDR1 and CDR2 sequences are LNHDA and SQIVND (reference sequence). J lost 1 base, V lost 11 bases, and 9 bases had no gene match. The CDR3 bases are TGTGCCTCGGCTGCCGGGACTAGCCAAGAGACCCAGTACTTC. Translated, it gives CASAAGTSQETQYF. The full variable domain, with the rest looked up from reference TRBV19 and TRBJ2-5, is DGGITQSPKYLFRKEGQNVTLSCEQNLNHDAMYWYRQDPGQGLRLIYYSQIVNDFQKGDIAEGYSVSREKKESFPLTVTSAQKNPTAFYLCASAAGTSQETQYFGPGTRLLVL.

This clonotype was seen repeatedly, ten times or more. The chain links TRBV28 to TRBJ2-7; D assignment may be TRBD1 or TRBD2 (6 bases each). The CDR3 covers 14 residues. Germline V CDR1 and CDR2: MDHEN, SYDVKM. Trimming took off 6 bases at V and 3 bases at J, with 15 bases between the two ends. CDR3 residues: CASSLGRGRYEQYF. For the CDR3, the DNA is TGTGCCAGCAGCCTCGGTCGGGGGCGCTACGAGCAGTACTTC.

This clonotype was seen a handful of times. This chain uses TRBV7-8 with TRBJ1-1, with D hard to call. V was trimmed by 7 bases and J by 6 bases, leaving 15 bases between them. Per germline, CDR1 SGHVS and CDR2 FQNEAQ. The length of the CDR3 is 13 residues. CDR3 DNA: TGTGCCAGCATCGCAATAACCGGGGCTGAAGCTTTCTTT. Translation: CASIAITGAEAFF.

The rearrangement joins TRBV7-9 to TRBJ2-4; D gene uncertain. The CDR3 spans 14 residues. Trimming shortened V by 5 bases and J by 0 bases, and 8 bases separated the two germline ends. Germline V CDR1 and CDR2: SEHNR, FQNEAQ (reference sequence). As DNA, the CDR3 is TGTGCCAGCAGCCTGGGGATAGCCAAAAACATTCAGTACTTC. Its translation: CASSLGIAKNIQYF. Together with reference TRBV7-9 and TRBJ2-4, the CDR3 gives the full variable domain: DTGVSQNPRHKITKRGQNVTFRCDPISEHNRLYWYRQTLGQGPEFLTYFQNEAQLEKSRLLSDRFSAERPKGSFSTLEIQRTEQGDSAMYLCASSLGIAKNIQYFGAGTRLSVL.

This clonotype was recorded many times. This chain joins TRBV28 and TRBJ1-4; 11 bases fit TRBD1. The CDR3 is made up of 15 amino acids. V lost 2 bases and J lost 8; bases outside the gene matches: 4. Germline CDR1 reads MDHEN; CDR2 reads SYDVKM. The CDR3 is CASSLARDRGEKLFF. The DNA for the CDR3 is TGTGCCAGCAGTTTAGCGCGGGACAGGGGGGAAAAACTGTTTTTT.

V gene TRBV5-1 combines with J gene TRBJ2-3; 10 bases are a match to TRBD2. The V segment lost 3 bases and the J segment 0 bases; nucleotides outside the gene matches: 22. The V gene's germline CDR1 is SGHRS and CDR2 YFSETQ. There are 22 residues in the CDR3. This CDR3 reads CASSSGRRRGLAETSSTDTQYF. Written as DNA, the CDR3 is TGCGCCAGCAGCTCGGGTCGACGGCGTGGACTAGCGGAGACGTCTAGCACAGATACGCAGTATTTT.

The gene calls are TRBV19 and TRBJ1-1, with D uncertain. The CDR3 consists of 15 residues. Trimming took 2 bases from V and 3 from J, leaving 13 bases between them. Per germline, CDR1 LNHDA and CDR2 SQIVND (reference sequence). The CDR3 DNA is TGTGCCAGTAGTATATCCTTTGGGCAGCACACTGAAGCTTTCTTT. Its protein is CASSISFGQHTEAFF.

This clonotype was seen a few times. The chain uses TRBV19 and TRBJ1-1; D call uncertain. Trimming left V 6 bases short and J 1 base short, with 12 bases between. The CDR3 has 14 residues. Germline loops: CDR1 LNHDA, CDR2 SQIVND (reference sequence). CDR3 sequence reads: CASRIGDSNTEAFF. The CDR3 DNA is TGTGCCAGTAGAATCGGGGATTCGAACACTGAAGCTTTCTTT.

The table lists this clonotype with a few counts. The rearrangement joins TRBV5-1 to TRBJ2-2; no definite D call. Germline loops: CDR1 SGHRS, CDR2 YFSETQ. This CDR3 contains 16 residues. V shed 0 bases and J shed 0 bases, with 9 bases lying between them. The CDR3 region has the DNA TGCGCCAGCAGCTTGGCCGTTCTCGCGAACACCGGGGAGCTGTTTTTT. As protein: CASSLAVLANTGELFF.

This clonotype was observed once. The gene calls are TRBV5-6 and TRBJ2-5; D may correspond to TRBD1 or TRBD2 (6 bases each). The germline CDR1 and CDR2 sequences are SGHDT and YYEEEE. V lost 1 base to trimming and J lost 1 base, with 11 bases between them. The CDR3 has 15 residues. This CDR3 reads CASSLISGAQETQYF. The CDR3 bases are TGTGCCAGCAGCTTGATTTCGGGGGCCCAAGAGACCCAGTACTTC.

This clonotype was detected many times. The chain uses TRBV6-1 and TRBJ1-1; TRBD1 is a possible D gene (6 bases). The ends were cut back, 7 bases at V and 4 bases at J, with 19 bases in the middle. This CDR3 comprises 15 residues. The V gene's germline CDR1 is MNHNS and CDR2 SASEGT. The CDR3, as DNA: TGTGCCAGCAAGGTTTACAAGGGGGATTTCACTGAAGCTTTCTTT. Amino acid sequence: CASKVYKGDFTEAFF.

The gene calls are TRBV9 and TRBJ1-5, with D possibly being TRBD1 (5 bases). CDR1 is SGDLS, CDR2 YYNGEE, per germline. The CDR3 runs to 15 residues. Trimming removed 0 bases from V and 2 bases from J, with 9 bases in between. In DNA form, the CDR3 reads TGTGCCAGCAGCGTAGGTGGGGCTGGCAATCAGCCCCAGCATTTT. This sequence encodes CASSVGGAGNQPQHF.

This clonotype was observed many times. The chain combines TRBV28 with TRBJ2-5, with D perhaps TRBD1 (6 bases). The CDR3 totals 14 residues. The ends were cut back, 9 bases at V and 4 bases at J, with 18 bases in the middle. Germline V gene lookup returns CDR1 MDHEN and CDR2 SYDVKM. CDR3 residues: CASHSVQGAETQYF. The CDR3, as DNA: TGTGCCAGTCACTCCGTACAGGGAGCAGAGACCCAGTACTTC. Combining the CDR3 with reference TRBV28 and TRBJ2-5 gives the whole variable domain DVKVTQSSRYLVKRTGEKVFLECVQDMDHENMFWYRQDPGLGLRLIYFSYDVKMKEKGDIPEGYSVSREKKERFSLILESASTNQTSMYLCASHSVQGAETQYFGPGTRLLVL.

The V call is TRBV7-2, the J call TRBJ1-1; a weak D match, TRBD1 (6 bases). The CDR3 is made up of 13 amino acids. Germline CDR1 and CDR2: SGHTA and FQGNSA. Trimming removed 3 bases from V and 7 bases from J, with 12 bases in between. The CDR3 DNA reads as TGTGCCAGCAGCTTCCAGGGGTATGGTGAAGCTTTCTTT. It translates to CASSFQGYGEAFF.

This clonotype showed up many times. The rearrangement uses TRBV6-1 and TRBJ2-5; D may be TRBD2 (6 bases). V was trimmed by 2 bases and J by 9 bases, leaving 19 bases between them. This CDR3 has 15 amino acids. Germline CDR1 is MNHNS and CDR2 is SASEGT. The CDR3 sequence: CASSEYRAEGGSQYF. CDR3 nucleotides: TGTGCCAGCAGTGAATATAGGGCGGAAGGAGGGTCCCAGTACTTC.

This clonotype was found a few times. This rearrangement joins TRBV5-1 to TRBJ2-7; D perhaps matches TRBD2 (5 bases). From germline, CDR1 is SGHRS and CDR2 YFSETQ. The CDR3 runs to 14 residues. Trimming removed 4 bases at V and 2 bases at J, with 13 bases between. The CDR3 DNA sequence: TGCGCCAGCAGCCGACCGAGGGTCCCCTACGAGCAGTACTTC. As protein: CASSRPRVPYEQYF.

Ten or more counts support this clonotype. The rearrangement links TRBV28 to TRBJ1-1; a possible D gene is TRBD1 (6 bases). Trimming removed 5 bases at V and 3 bases at J, with 19 bases between. In germline, CDR1 is MDHEN, CDR2 SYDVKM. The CDR3 is 16 amino acids. CDR3 bases: TGTGCCAGCAGTAACCCTAATAGATACAGGGACACTGAAGCTTTCTTT. As protein: CASSNPNRYRDTEAFF.

This clonotype was detected ten times or more. This sequence joins TRBV6-1 and TRBJ1-5; D unclear. Trimming took 4 bases from V and 4 from J, leaving 14 bases between them. The CDR3 totals 15 residues. Germline V gene sequence: CDR1 MNHNS, CDR2 SASEGT. The DNA for the CDR3 is TGTGCCAGCAGTGCGCTCTTGGACGGGAATCAGCCCCAGCATTTT. This codes for CASSALLDGNQPQHF.

The table lists this clonotype with many counts. The chain uses TRBV30 and TRBJ2-5; D is ambiguous. V lost 0 bases and J lost 6, with 8 bases in between. Germline CDR1 and CDR2: GTSNPN and SVGIG (reference sequence). The CDR3 spans 12 residues. CDR3 in DNA: TGTGCCTGGAGTGTTGTCAGACAGACCCAGTACTTC. It yields the protein CAWSVVRQTQYF.

Many counts were recorded for this clonotype. The chain uses TRBV28 and TRBJ1-4, with a tentative D call TRBD1 (5 bases). The CDR3 loop spans 14 amino acids. Looked up from germline, CDR1 is MDHEN and CDR2 is SYDVKM. Trimming left V 3 bases short and J 3 bases short, with 8 bases between. The CDR3 protein is CASSLQGANEKLFF. The CDR3 coding sequence is TGTGCCAGCAGTTTGCAGGGTGCTAATGAAAAACTGTTTTTT.

This rearrangement joins TRBV30 to TRBJ2-2; D ambiguous. Trimming took 0 bases from V and 11 from J, leaving 7 bases between them. Germline V CDR1 and CDR2: GTSNPN, SVGIG (reference sequence). The CDR3 sequence is 11 residues long. The CDR3 nucleotides read TGTGCCTGGAGTGTAACGAGTGAGCTGTTTTTT. It codes for CAWSVTSELFF. Looking up the rest from reference TRBV30 and TRBJ2-2 gives the full variable domain: SQTIHQWPATLVQPVGSPLSLECTVEGTSNPNLYWYRQAAGRGLQLLFYSVGIGQISSEVPQNLSASRPQDRQFILSSKKLLLSDSGFYLCAWSVTSELFFGEGSRLTVL.

This clonotype was counted at least ten times. The chain couples TRBV7-8 to TRBJ1-1; 10 bases are a match to TRBD1. The J segment lost 0 bases and the V segment lost 2 bases, leaving 6 bases of the junction unmatched. The CDR3 contains 17 residues. The V gene's germline CDR1 is SGHVS and CDR2 FQNEAQ. This chain's CDR3 is CASSLPGTGDMNTEAFF. CDR3 DNA sequence: TGTGCCAGCAGCTTACCCGGGACAGGGGACATGAACACTGAAGCTTTCTTT.